This T cell receptor beta chain derives from a study of blood T cell repertoires in COVID-19. Those who participated ranged in age from roughly 18 to 89 years and resided in about two dozen US areas. The CDR3 spans 13 residues. Trimming shortened V by 3 bases and J by 3 bases, and 9 bases separated the two germline ends. CDR1 MGHDK and CDR2 SYGVNS come from the germline V gene. Sequencing used immunoSEQ multiplex PCR; TCRdb keeps in-frame clones, though not all of them. The sample has nearly 350,000 clones; less than 90% are singletons. The chain links TRBV25-1 to TRBJ2-7; D remains ambiguous. The sequence was collected from a woman younger than 45 who had recovered from COVID-19. Material for sequencing was PBMCs or T cells enriched from blood (not recorded which). CDR3 DNA sequence: TGTGCCAGCAGTGAGTCAGGCAGCTACGAGCAGTACTTC. It codes for CASSESGSYEQYF.